This TCR beta chain is from a study of CD8+CD57+ T cells in acquired aplastic anemia (dated by TCRdb to 2017 to 2018). Some background on the complete study: On average, sorted CD4+ and CD8+ cells yielded roughly 3.4 ug of extracted DNA, with a range of roughly 0.18 to 27.4 ug. CD8+CD57+ expansion was defined as a frequency above the mean frequency observed in healthy subjects.

The CDR3, from cysteine to phenylalanine, totals 14 residues. This entry keeps only the CDR3 DNA: 42 bases, framed from base 1. V is shortened by 3 bases, J by 3 bases, and the region joining them spans 11 bases. From a lookup of the germline V gene (reference sequence), CDR1 and CDR2 are LNHDA and SQIVND. Genomic DNA was used as template for profiling of TCR beta VDJ combinations and CDR3 sequences. TCR repertoire sequencing was run on an Illumina HiSeq 2000. The authors' pipeline ran thus. TRBV/TRBJ rearrangement plots, CDR3 size and DJ length profiles, and Simpson's diversity index were used to assess repertoires. Whichever DNA sequence was most abundant in the deep sequencing data was defined as the immunodominant clone. CDR3 amino acid sequences were screened for sharing across subjects and compared with published repertoires and the VDJdb database. The public reads were reprocessed in TCRdb via fastp at Q25 and MiXCR, keeping in-frame beta chains. Every entry covers one CDR3 protein and lists the most common genes and DNA from its rows. These V and J calls originate from TCRdb's pipeline instead of the authors' own analysis. The sample contains 450,000 to 550,000 distinct CDR3 sequences, around 32% of them found a single time. The top ten clonotypes cover nearly 0.85% of the sample.

In its sample, this clonotype was seen many times. The specificity of this receptor is unknown. Per-base quality was not reported, and no clone a single base away is much larger than it. The patients picked for sequencing were ones in whom flow cytometry had shown an expansion of CD8+CD57+ cells. Every patient had severe acquired aplastic anemia, diagnosed using the International Study of Aplastic Anemia and Agranulocytosis and Camitta criteria. Patients had received no therapy at the time of blood sampling. In this study, sorted CD4+ and CD8+ T cells from the blood of healthy subjects and of severe aplastic anemia patients had their TCR repertoires deep-sequenced. Patients were enrolled in the USA under clinicaltrials.gov protocols 00001620, 01623167, 00001397, 00071045, 00081523 and 00961064. Ficoll-Paque density gradient centrifugation was used to isolate peripheral blood mononuclear cells. CD4+ and CD8+ T cells were sorted by FACS or magnetic beads before DNA extraction.

The study at large found these results: Although 25 to 30 CD8+ CDR3 sequences were shared by patients and controls, these sequences appeared highly expressed in patients and within the immunodominant clones of patients. Between patients and healthy controls, no significant difference in CD8+ Simpson's diversity was found (P=0.060).

Source material: sorted CD4+, CD8+, or CD8+CD57+ T cells (not recorded which) from PBMCs. The rearrangement joined TRBV19 to TRBJ2-5, and TRBD2 may be the D gene, going by 6 matching bases. The source is a human donor with aplastic anemia. Read as DNA, the sequence is TGTGCCAGTAGTATTCGGGGAGGAGAAGAGACCCAGTACTTC. This gives the protein CASSIRGGEETQYF.